The sequence of this T cell receptor beta chain was determined in a study of CD8 T cells in Susac syndrome. A quantity of roughly 0.5 to 1 ug RNA underwent reverse transcription using random hexamers. immunoSEQ multiplex PCR amplified TCR beta CDR3 across 54 Vbeta, 13 Jbeta. Each CDR3 protein gets one entry after TCRdb re-called the immunoSEQ multiplex PCR reads with MiXCR. The sample lists more than 110,000 distinct CDR3 sequences, 94% occurring once. Study observations and caveats: The TCR sequencing and HLA analysis in the study involved a relatively small number of individuals, as the study acknowledged.

The healthy controls were matched to patients by age and sex. Of note for this clonotype: Its antigen is still unknown.

The V end was cut by 1 base, the J end by 6 bases, with 18 bases between. CDR1 and CDR2 from the germline V gene are LGHNA and YSLEER. CDR3 length equals 16 residues. The sequence was obtained from a human donor in good health. V and J are TRBV4-3 and TRBJ1-1, with D hard to call. The sample was CD8+ T cells from PBMCs. The CDR3 protein is CASSQVIHTGPSEAFF. The CDR3 nucleotides read TGCGCCAGCAGCCAAGTAATACACACTGGCCCGTCTGAAGCTTTCTTT.